Detailed here is one T cell receptor (beta chain). Its antigen has not been determined. No much larger clone exists at a distance of one base, and base qualities are not known. This entry comes from a study of immune cell composition in non-small cell lung cancer (dated by TCRdb to about 2017). Regarding the study in general: To assign histologic subtype, which was mostly lung adenocarcinoma or squamous cell carcinoma, H&E was combined with p63, CK5, Napsin A and TTF-1 immunohistochemistry. For supplementary cohort #1, made up of some eleven lung adenocarcinoma cases, paired tumour/lung TCR-beta sequencing was done and TIL populations were generated so that tumour reactivity could be assessed. TCR-beta sequencing (Adaptive Biotechnologies) was performed on roughly 35 paired NSCLC tumour and non-adjacent lung specimens plus 26 tumour-only specimens. Several tumour specimens that had TCR-beta data belonged to rare histological subtypes and were left out of the subtype comparisons.

TCR-beta CDR3 regions were amplified from genomic DNA by a two-step multiplex PCR, with the second step adding Illumina-compatible adaptors. TCR-beta immunosequencing was performed on an Illumina platform as a commercial immunoSEQ service. As for how the authors treated the data: Repertoires were described by productive clonality and by Top 10 Clones, which is the percentage of T-cell templates coming from the ten most frequent sequences. Values for productive clonality spanned 0 to 1, where a value of 1 indicated a monoclonal population. Sequences comprising at least 0.1% of tumour T-cell templates but absent from matched non-adjacent lung were defined as tumour-associated clones and were identified via log10 scatter plots. Student's t-tests were used for two-group comparisons, ANOVA was used for stages, and linear regression was used for relationships, with analyses conducted in GraphPad Prism7 and R. Not all clones reach the TCRdb copy of this immuneACCESS table, which keeps in-frame sequences only. Checked studies attribute under half of the gap to unresolved V genes and leave the rest unexplained. V and J calls and clone size follow that table, whereas D and trimming were derived from the DNA. Here the sample has about 2,500 clones; roughly 85% occur a single time. Of the sample, over 6% falls within the top ten clones.

Frozen aliquots of unsorted single-cell suspensions were used for genomic DNA extraction with the QIAamp DNA kit. Surgically resected non-small cell lung cancer tissue was used for the tumour samples. Tissues were received within 2 hours of resection and were immediately processed into single-cell suspensions. Tissue was broken up mechanically, digested enzymatically with DNase I, collagenase I and hyaluronidase for 30 minutes at 37 degrees C, and then filtered and RBC-lysed. CDR1 SGHRS and CDR2 YFSETQ are derived from the germline V gene. V loses 0 bases of germline sequence and J loses 4 bases, and the interval between the two ends is 13 bases. The CDR3 measures 16 amino acids from cysteine to phenylalanine. Only the CDR3 region is kept as DNA, spanning 48 bases read in frame from base 1. Overall study results and their limits: Compared with lung adenocarcinoma tumours, lung squamous cell carcinoma showed significantly higher Top 10 clone scores and productive clonality. Across roughly 9 adenocarcinoma cases, the maximal tumour-associated clone frequency showed a strong correlation with TIL tumour reactivity, but overall clonality showed no such correlation. The reactivity cohort contained only 10 to 11 cases, and the tumour-reactive clones were not shown to have sequences in common with the dominant in vivo tumour-associated clones. No significant correlation was found between tumour TCR-beta clonality and smoking pack-years. Nearly half of NSCLC cases had tumour-associated clones >0.5%, found in 25% to 35% of adenocarcinomas compared with around 75% of squamous carcinomas.

The receptor's source is a human donor with non-small cell lung cancer. Sequenced sample: lung tumor tissue. The rearrangement joined TRBV5-1 to TRBJ2-2; TRBD1 is perhaps the D gene, given 7 matching bases. The CDR3 loop reads CASSLGTGLITGELFF. Read as DNA, the sequence is TGCGCCAGCAGCTTGGGGACAGGACTAATCACCGGGGAGCTGTTTTTT.